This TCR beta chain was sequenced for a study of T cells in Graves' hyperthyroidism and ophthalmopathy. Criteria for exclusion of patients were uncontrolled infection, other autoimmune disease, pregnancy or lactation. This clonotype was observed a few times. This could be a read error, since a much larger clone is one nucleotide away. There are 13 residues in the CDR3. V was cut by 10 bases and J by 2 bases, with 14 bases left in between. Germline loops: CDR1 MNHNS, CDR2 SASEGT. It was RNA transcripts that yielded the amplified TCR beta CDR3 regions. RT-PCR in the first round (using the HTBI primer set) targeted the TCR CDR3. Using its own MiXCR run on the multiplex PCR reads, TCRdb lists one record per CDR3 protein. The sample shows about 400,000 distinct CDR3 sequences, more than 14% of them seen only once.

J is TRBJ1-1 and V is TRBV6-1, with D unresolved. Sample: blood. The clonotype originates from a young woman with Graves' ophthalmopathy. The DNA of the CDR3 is TGTGCCATCATGGTTAGAGATAACACTGAAGCTTTCTTT. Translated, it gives CAIMVRDNTEAFF.